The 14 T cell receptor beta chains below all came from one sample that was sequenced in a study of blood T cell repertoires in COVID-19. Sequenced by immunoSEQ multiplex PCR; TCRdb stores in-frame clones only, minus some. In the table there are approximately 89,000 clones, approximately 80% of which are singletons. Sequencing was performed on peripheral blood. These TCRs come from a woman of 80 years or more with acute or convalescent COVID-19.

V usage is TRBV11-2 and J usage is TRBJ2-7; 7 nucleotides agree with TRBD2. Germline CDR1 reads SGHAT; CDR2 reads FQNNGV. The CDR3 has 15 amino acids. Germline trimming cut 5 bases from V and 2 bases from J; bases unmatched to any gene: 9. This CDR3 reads CASSPAGGSAYEQYF. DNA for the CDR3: TGTGCCAGCAGCCCAGCTGGCGGGAGCGCCTACGAGCAGTACTTC.

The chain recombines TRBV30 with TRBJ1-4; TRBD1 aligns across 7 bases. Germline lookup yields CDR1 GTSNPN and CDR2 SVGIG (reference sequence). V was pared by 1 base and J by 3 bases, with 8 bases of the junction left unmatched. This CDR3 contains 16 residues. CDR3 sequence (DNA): TGTGCCTGGAGTGAGGTGTACGGGACAGCTAATGAAAAACTGTTTTTT. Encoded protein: CAWSEVYGTANEKLFF.

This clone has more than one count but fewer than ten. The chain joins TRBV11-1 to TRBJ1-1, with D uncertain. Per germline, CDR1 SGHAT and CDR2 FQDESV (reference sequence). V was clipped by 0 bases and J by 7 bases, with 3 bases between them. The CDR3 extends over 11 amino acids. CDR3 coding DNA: TGTGCCAGCAGCTTAGCCCTTGAAGCTTTCTTT. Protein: CASSLALEAFF.

The CDR3 bases are TGCGCCAGCAGCTTAGGGGCAGCGGAGACCCAGTACTTC. Translating gives CASSLGAAETQYF. V is TRBV5-1 and J is TRBJ2-5, with D possibly being TRBD1 (5 bases). Per the germline V gene, CDR1 is SGHRS and CDR2 is YFSETQ. CDR3 size: 13 residues. The V end lost 2 bases, the J end lost 5 bases, and 10 bases lay between the germline ends.

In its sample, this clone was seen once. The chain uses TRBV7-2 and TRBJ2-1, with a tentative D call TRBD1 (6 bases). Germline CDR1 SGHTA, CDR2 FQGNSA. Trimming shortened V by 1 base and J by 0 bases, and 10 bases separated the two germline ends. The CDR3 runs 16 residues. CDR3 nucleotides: TGTGCCAGCAGCTTAGTTGGGGGCTTCTCCTACAATGAGCAGTTCTTC. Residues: CASSLVGGFSYNEQFF.

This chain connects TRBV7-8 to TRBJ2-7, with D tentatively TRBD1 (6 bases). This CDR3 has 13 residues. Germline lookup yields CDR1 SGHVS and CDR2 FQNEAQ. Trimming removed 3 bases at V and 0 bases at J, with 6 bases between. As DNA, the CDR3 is TGTGCCAGCAGCTTGGACAGCTCCTACGAGCAGTACTTC. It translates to CASSLDSSYEQYF.

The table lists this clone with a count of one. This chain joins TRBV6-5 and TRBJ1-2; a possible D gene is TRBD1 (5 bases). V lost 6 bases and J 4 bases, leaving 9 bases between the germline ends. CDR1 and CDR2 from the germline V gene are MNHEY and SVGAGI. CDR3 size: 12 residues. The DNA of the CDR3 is TGTGCCAGCAGCCTTCAGGGCTATGGCTACACCTTC. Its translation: CASSLQGYGYTF.

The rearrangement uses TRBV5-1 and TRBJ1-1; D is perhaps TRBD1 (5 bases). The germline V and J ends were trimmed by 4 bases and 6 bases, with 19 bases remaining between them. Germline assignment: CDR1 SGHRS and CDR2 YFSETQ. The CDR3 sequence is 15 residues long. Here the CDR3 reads CASSRQTEMVAEAFF. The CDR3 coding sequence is TGCGCCAGCAGCAGACAGACAGAGATGGTTGCTGAAGCTTTCTTT.

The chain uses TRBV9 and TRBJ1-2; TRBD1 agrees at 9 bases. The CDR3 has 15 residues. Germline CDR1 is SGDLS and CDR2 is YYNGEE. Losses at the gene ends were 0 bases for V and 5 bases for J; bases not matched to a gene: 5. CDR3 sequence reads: CASSVAGTGTYGYTF. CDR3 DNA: TGTGCCAGCAGCGTAGCCGGGACAGGGACGTATGGCTACACCTTC.

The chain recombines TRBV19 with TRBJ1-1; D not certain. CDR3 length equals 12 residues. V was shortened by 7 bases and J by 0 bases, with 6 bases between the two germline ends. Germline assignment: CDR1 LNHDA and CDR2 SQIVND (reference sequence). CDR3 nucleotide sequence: TGTGCCAGTAAACTTATGAACACTGAAGCTTTCTTT. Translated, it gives CASKLMNTEAFF.

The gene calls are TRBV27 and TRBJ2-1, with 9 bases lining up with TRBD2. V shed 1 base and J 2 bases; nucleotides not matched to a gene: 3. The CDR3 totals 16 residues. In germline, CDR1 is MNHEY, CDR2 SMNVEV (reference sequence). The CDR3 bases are TGTGCCAGCAGTTTATGGGCGGGGGGGCCCTACAATGAGCAGTTCTTC. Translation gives CASSLWAGGPYNEQFF.

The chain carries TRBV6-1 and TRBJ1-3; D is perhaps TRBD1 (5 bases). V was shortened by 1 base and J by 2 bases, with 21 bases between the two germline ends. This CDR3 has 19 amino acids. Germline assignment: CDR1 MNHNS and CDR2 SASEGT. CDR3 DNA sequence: TGTGCCAGCAGTGAAGTAAGGGGATTCCTCCCCGCGGCTGGAAACACCATATATTTT. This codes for CASSEVRGFLPAAGNTIYF.

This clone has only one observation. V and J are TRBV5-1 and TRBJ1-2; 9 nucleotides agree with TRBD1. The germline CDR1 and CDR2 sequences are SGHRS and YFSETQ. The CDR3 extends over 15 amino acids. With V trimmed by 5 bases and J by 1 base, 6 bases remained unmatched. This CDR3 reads CASSLPGQGNYGYTF. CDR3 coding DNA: TGCGCCAGCAGTCTACCGGGACAGGGTAACTATGGCTACACCTTC.

The CDR3 region is CASSQDRWSHYYGYTF. The CDR3 DNA is TGTGCCAGCAGCCAAGATCGGTGGAGCCACTACTATGGCTACACCTTC. The J gene is TRBJ1-2, the V gene TRBV4-2; D not certain. V was cut by 0 bases and J by 3 bases, with 14 bases left in between. The CDR3 is 16 amino acids. CDR1 and CDR2 (germline): LGHNA, YNFKEQ.